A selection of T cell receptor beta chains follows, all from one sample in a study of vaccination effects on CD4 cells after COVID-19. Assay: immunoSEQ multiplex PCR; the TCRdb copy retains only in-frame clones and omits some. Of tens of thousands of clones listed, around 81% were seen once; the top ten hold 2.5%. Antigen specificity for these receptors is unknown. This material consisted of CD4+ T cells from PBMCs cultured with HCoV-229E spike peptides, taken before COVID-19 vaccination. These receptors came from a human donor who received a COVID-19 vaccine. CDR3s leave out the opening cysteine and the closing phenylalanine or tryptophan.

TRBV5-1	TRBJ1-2	ASSLGGRTGYNYGYT
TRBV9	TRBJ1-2	ASSVGAGGALGGYT
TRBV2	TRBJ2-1	ASSKRHNEQF
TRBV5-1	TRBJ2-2	ASSLEGQGNTGELF
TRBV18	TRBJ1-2	ASSLSGDRASGYT
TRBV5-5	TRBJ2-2	ASNSIATGELF
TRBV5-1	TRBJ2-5	ASSGEGQAVYQETQY
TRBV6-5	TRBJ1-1	ASSYWGRANTEAF
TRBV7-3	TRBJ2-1	ASSLTSTSGGRDEQF
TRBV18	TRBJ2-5	ASSPMRGETQY
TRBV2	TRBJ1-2	ASSVSDWGYT
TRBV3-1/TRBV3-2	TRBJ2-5	ASSQGLAGAGVSETQY
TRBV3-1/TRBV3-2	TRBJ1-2	ASSQANNGYT
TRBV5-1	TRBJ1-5	ASSGGETPNQPQH